This T cell receptor (beta chain) comes out of a study of blood T cell repertoires in COVID-19. On the study more broadly: Samples came from the United States, Italy and Spain, spanning acute and convalescent COVID-19. T cells, B-cell-depleted T cells, or PBMCs provided the cDNA or gDNA that served as material.

CDR3 length: 15 amino acids. Germline CDR1 is MGHRA and CDR2 is YSYEKL. V shed 4 bases and J shed 2 bases, with 14 bases lying between them. Per the study methods: Cell counts per sample came from amplifying reference gene primers. The repertoire was sequenced with immunoSEQ multiplex PCR; TCRdb's copy has only in-frame clones and lacks some. That table gives V, J and clone size, and the DNA gave D and trimming. The data contain under 60,000 clones, nearly 80% of them singletons. What was sequenced was peripheral blood. This sequence joins TRBV4-1 and TRBJ1-1; perhaps TRBD1 as D (6 bases). The sequence derives from a human donor in a cohort sampled during active COVID-19. The CDR3 here is CASSLFPGHNTEAFF. CDR3 coding DNA: TGCGCCAGCAGCCTTTTCCCGGGACATAACACTGAAGCTTTCTTT.